The sample holds many counts of the clone carrying this T cell receptor (beta chain). A modified ARM-PCR protocol with three rounds of nested PCR amplified TCRbeta. MiXCR, applied by TCRdb to the multiplex PCR reads, yields one record per CDR3 protein. The repertoire holds 70,000 to 80,000 distinct CDR3 sequences, with roughly 72% as singletons. The CDR3 runs 16 residues. Germline V lookup: CDR1 DFQATT, CDR2 SNEGSKA (reference sequence). Trimming left V 0 bases short and J 9 bases short, with 21 bases between. No cell sorting was done before RNA was extracted from the tissue. The sample comes from a study of tumor and adjacent non-tumor tissue in lung cancer.

The clonotype was recovered from a woman aged 40 to 50 with non-small cell lung cancer. The rearrangement uses TRBV20-1 and TRBJ1-5; D might be TRBD1 (6 bases). The specimen was lung tumor tissue. In nucleotides, the CDR3 is TGCAGTGCTAGAGATCAGGTCAGGGGAGCAAGGGGGCCCCAGCATTTT. Translating gives CSARDQVRGARGPQHF.